Given below is one T cell receptor beta chain in context. The antigen is not known. The data belong to a study of blood T cells in healthy people across ages. Study results and limitations: Older age went with lower TCR beta diversity per million T cells, in a roughly linear way.

V lost 3 bases, J lost 2 bases, and 15 bases lay in between. The CDR3 sequence is 15 residues long. Germline assignment: CDR1 SGHRS and CDR2 YFSETQ. With a J-beta primer mix and a sample-barcoded 5' primer, a second PCR ran about 7 to 11 cycles. One entry per CDR3 protein, called by TCRdb with MiXCR from the 5' RACE reads. The sample records about 750,000 distinct CDR3 sequences, roughly 53% being singletons. Total RNA was extracted at no less than 5 micrograms per sample. The rearrangement joins TRBV5-1 to TRBJ2-7; unclear D gene. The source material was blood. The clonotype originates from a man older than 75 in good health. The CDR3 sequence: CASSYSGTVPYEQYF. For the CDR3, the DNA is TGCGCCAGCAGCTATTCAGGAACAGTACCCTACGAGCAGTACTTC.